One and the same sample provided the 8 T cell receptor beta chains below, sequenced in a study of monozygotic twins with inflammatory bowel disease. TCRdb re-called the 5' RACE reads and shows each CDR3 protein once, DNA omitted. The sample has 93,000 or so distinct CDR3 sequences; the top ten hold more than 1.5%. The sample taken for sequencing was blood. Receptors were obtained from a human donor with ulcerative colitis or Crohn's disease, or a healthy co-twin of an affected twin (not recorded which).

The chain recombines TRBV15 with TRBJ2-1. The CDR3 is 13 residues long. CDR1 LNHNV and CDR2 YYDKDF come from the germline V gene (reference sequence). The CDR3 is CATGASLSNEQFF.

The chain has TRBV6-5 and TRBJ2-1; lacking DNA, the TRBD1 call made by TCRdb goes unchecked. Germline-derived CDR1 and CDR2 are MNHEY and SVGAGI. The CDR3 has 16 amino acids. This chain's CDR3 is CASSYSSGKAHNEQFF.

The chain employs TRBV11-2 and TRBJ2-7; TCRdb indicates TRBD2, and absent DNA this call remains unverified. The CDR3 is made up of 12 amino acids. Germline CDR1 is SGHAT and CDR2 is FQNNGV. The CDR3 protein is CASSLGGPEQYF.

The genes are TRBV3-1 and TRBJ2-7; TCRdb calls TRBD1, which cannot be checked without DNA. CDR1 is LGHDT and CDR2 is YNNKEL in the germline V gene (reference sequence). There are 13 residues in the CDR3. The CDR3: CASSQRDSYEQYF.

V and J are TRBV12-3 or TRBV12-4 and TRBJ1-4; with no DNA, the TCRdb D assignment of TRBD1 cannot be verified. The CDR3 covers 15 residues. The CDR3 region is CASSTRGADGEKLFF.

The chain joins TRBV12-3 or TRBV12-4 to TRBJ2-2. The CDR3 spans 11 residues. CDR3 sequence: CASSLSGELFF.

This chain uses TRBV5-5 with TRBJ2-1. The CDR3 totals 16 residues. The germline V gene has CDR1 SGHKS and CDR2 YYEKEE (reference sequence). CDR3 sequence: CASSLEGRGSYNEQFF.

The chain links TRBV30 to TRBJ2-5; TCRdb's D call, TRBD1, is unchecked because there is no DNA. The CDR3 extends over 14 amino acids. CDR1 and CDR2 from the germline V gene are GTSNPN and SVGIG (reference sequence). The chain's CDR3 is CAWSYGAGQETQYF.